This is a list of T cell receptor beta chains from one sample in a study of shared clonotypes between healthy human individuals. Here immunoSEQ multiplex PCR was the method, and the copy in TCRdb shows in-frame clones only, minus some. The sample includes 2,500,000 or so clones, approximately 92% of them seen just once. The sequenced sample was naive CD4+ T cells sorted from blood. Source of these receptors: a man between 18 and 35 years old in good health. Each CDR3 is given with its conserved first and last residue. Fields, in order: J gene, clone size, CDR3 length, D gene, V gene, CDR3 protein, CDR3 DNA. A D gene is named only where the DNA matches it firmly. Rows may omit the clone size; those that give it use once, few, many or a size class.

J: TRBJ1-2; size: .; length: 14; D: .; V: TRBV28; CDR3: CASSLGGENYGYTF; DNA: TGTGCCAGCAGTTTAGGGGGGGAGAACTATGGCTACACCTTC
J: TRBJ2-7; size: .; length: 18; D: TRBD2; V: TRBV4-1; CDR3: CASSQDEGSGGSHYEQYF; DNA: TGCGCCAGCAGCCAAGATGAGGGTAGCGGGGGATCGCACTACGAGCAGTACTTC
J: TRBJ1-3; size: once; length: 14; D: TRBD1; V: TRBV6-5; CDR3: CASMRGTDGNTIYF; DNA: TGTGCCAGCATGCGAGGGACAGACGGAAACACCATATATTTT
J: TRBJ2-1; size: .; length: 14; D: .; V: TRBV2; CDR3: CASLGDRSYNEQFF; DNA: TGTGCCAGCCTCGGTGACCGCTCCTACAATGAGCAGTTCTTC
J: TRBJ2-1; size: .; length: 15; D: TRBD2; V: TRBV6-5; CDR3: CASSSGGLAVHEQFF; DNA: TGTGCCAGCAGTTCTGGGGGACTAGCGGTCCATGAGCAGTTCTTC
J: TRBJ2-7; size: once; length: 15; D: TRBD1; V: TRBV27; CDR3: CASSWGTGGSYEQYF; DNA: TGTGCCAGCAGTTGGGGAACAGGGGGGTCCTACGAGCAGTACTTC
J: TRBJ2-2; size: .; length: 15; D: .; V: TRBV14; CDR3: CASSQDRVRTGELFF; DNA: TGTGCCAGCAGCCAAGATCGAGTCCGTACCGGGGAGCTGTTTTTT
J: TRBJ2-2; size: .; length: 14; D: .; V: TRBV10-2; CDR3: CASTHRWNTGELFF; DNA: TGCGCCAGCACCCACCGGTGGAACACCGGGGAGCTGTTTTTT
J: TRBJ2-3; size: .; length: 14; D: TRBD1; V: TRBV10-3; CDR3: CAISGTTGNYTQYF; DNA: TGTGCCATCAGTGGCACGACAGGGAACTATACGCAGTATTTT
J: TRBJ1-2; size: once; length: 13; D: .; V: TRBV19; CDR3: CASGDLTNYGYTF; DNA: TGTGCCAGTGGGGACCTAACTAACTATGGCTACACCTTC
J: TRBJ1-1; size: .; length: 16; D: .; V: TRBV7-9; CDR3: CASSLILTGPKAEAFF; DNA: TGTGCCAGCAGCTTAATTCTCACAGGACCCAAGGCTGAAGCTTTCTTT
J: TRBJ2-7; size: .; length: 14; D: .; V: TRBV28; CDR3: CASSSSTGTYEQYF; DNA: TGTGCCAGCAGTTCGTCGACGGGGACCTACGAGCAGTACTTC
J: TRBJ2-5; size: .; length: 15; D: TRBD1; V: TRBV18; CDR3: CASSPTGVGEETQYF; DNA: TGTGCCAGCTCACCTACAGGGGTTGGAGAAGAGACCCAGTACTTC
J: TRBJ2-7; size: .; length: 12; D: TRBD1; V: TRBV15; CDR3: CATSLTGYEQYF; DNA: TGTGCCACCAGCCTGACAGGGTACGAGCAGTACTTC
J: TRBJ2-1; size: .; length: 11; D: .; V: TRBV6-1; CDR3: CASSDSNEQFF; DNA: TGTGCCAGCAGTGATTCCAATGAGCAGTTCTTC
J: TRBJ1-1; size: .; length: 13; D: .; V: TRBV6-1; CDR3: CASSAGGTKEAFF; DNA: TGTGCCAGCAGTGCGGGGGGGACTAAGGAAGCTTTCTTT
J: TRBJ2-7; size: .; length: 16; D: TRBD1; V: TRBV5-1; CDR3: CASSWGDRGLPYEQYF; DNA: TGCGCCAGCAGCTGGGGGGACAGGGGGCTTCCCTACGAGCAGTACTTC
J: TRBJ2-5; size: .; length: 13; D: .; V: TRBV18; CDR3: CASSPGLLETQYF; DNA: TGTGCCAGCTCACCCGGATTGCTCGAGACCCAGTACTTC
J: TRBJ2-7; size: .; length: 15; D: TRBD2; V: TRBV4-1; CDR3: CASSQSSGKSYEQYF; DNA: TGCGCCAGCAGCCAGTCTAGCGGGAAGTCCTACGAGCAGTACTTC
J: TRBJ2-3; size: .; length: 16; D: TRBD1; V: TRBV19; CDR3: CASSAGTGPSTDTQYF; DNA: TGTGCCAGTAGTGCCGGGACAGGGCCTAGCACAGATACGCAGTATTTT
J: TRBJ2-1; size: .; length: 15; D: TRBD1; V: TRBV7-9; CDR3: CASSPRDRSYNEQFF; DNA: TGTGCCAGCAGCCCCCGGGACAGGTCGTACAATGAGCAGTTCTTC
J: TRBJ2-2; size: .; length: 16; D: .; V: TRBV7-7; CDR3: CASSPIGPISTGELFF; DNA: TGTGCTAGCAGCCCTATCGGGCCCATATCCACCGGGGAGCTGTTTTTT
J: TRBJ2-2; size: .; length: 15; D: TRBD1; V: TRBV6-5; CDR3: CASREGQGNTGELFF; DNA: TGTGCCAGCAGGGAGGGACAGGGGAACACCGGGGAGCTGTTTTTT
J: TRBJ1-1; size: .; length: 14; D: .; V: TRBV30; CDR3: CAWSGDPRGTEAFF; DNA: TGTGCCTGGAGTGGAGATCCGAGGGGCACTGAAGCTTTCTTT
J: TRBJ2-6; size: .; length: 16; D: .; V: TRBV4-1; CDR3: CASSQDSSSGANVLTF; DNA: TGCGCCAGCAGCCAAGATTCCAGCTCTGGGGCCAACGTCCTGACTTTC
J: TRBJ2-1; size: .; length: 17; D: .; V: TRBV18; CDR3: CASSPRIGEGFWDEQFF; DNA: TGTGCCAGCTCACCACGAATAGGGGAAGGGTTCTGGGATGAGCAGTTCTTC
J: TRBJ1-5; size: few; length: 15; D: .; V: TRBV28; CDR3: CASSLPDSYNQPQHF; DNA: TGTGCCAGCAGTTTACCGGACAGCTACAATCAGCCCCAGCATTTT
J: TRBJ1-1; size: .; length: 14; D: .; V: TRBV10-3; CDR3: CAISESGANTEAFF; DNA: TGTGCCATCAGTGAGTCCGGAGCGAACACTGAAGCTTTCTTT
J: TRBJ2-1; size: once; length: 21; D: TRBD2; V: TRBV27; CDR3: CASTGRPLGSGALPSYNEQFF; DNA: TGTGCCAGCACCGGAAGACCTTTGGGGAGCGGGGCTTTACCGTCCTACAATGAGCAGTTCTTC
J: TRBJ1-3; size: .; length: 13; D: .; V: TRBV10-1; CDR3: CAPDRNSGNTIYF; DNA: TGCGCCCCCGACAGGAACTCTGGAAACACCATATATTTT
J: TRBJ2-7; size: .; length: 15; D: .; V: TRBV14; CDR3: CASSHYRDTPYEQYF; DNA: TGTGCCAGCAGCCATTACCGGGACACACCATACGAGCAGTACTTC
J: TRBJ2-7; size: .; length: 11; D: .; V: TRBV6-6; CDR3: CASSYYYEQYF; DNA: TGTGCCAGCAGTTATTACTACGAGCAGTACTTC
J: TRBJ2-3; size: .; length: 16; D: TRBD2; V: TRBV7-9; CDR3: CASSSLAGESSDTQYF; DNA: TGTGCCAGCAGCTCCCTAGCGGGAGAAAGCAGTGATACGCAGTATTTT
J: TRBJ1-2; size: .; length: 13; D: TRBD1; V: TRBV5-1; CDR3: CASSFRQGEGYTF; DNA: TGCGCCAGCAGCTTTCGACAGGGCGAAGGCTACACCTTC
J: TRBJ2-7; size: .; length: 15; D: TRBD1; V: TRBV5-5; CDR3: CASSLSATGAYEQYF; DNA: TGTGCCAGCAGCCTCAGTGCGACAGGGGCTTACGAGCAGTACTTC
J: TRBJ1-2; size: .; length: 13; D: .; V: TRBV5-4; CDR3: CASSFDTNYGYTF; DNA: TGTGCCAGCAGCTTCGACACCAACTATGGCTACACCTTC
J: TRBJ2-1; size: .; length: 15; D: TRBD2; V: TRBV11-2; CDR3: CASSLTSGIGNEQFF; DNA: TGTGCCAGCAGCTTAACGAGCGGGATTGGCAATGAGCAGTTCTTC
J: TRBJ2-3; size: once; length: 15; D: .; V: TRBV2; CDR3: CASSEETSKTDTQYF; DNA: TGTGCCAGCAGTGAAGAAACTAGTAAGACAGATACGCAGTATTTT
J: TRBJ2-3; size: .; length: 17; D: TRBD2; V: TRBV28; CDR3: CASSLSASGATTDTQYF; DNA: TGTGCCAGCAGTTTATCGGCTAGCGGGGCAACCACAGATACGCAGTATTTT